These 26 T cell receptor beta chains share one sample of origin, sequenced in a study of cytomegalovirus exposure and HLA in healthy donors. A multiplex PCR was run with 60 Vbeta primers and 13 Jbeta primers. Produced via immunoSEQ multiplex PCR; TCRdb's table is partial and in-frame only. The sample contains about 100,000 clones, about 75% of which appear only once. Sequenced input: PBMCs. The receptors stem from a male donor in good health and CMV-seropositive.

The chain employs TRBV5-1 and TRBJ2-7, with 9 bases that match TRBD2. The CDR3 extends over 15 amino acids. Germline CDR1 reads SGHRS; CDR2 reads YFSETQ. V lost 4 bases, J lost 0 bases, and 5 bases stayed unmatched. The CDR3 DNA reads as TGCGCCAGCAGCACAGTAGCGGGGGCCTCCTACGAGCAGTACTTC. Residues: CASSTVAGASYEQYF.

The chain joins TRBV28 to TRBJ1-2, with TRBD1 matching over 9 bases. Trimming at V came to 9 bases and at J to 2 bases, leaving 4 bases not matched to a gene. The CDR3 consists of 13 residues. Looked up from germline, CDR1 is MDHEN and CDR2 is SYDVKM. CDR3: CASHRGRNYGYTF. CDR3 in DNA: TGTGCCAGTCACAGGGGGCGAAACTATGGCTACACCTTC.

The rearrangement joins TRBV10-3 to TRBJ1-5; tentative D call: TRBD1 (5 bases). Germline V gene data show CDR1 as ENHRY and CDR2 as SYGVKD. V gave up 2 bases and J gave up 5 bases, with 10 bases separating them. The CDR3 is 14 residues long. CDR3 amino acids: CAISEGGADQPQHF. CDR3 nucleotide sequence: TGTGCCATCAGTGAGGGAGGGGCCGATCAGCCCCAGCATTTT.

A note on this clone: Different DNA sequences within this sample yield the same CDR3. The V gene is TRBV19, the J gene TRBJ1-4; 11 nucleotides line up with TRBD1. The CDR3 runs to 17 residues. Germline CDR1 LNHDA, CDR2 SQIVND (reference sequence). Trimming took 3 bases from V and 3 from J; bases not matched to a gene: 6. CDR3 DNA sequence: TGTGCCAGTAGTATCGGACAGGGGGCGCGGGCTAATGAAAAACTGTTTTTT. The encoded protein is CASSIGQGARANEKLFF.

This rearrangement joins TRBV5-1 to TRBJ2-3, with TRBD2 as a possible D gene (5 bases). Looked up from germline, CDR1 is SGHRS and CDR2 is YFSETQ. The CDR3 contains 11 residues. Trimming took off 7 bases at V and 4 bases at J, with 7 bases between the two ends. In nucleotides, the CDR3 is TGCGCCAGCGGGGAGTCAGATACGCAGTATTTT. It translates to CASGESDTQYF.

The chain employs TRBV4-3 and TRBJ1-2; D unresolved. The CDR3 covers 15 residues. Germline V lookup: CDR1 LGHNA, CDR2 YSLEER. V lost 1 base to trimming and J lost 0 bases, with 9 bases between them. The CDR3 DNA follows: TGCGCCAGCAGCCAAGTCCTCGCGGCTAACTATGGCTACACCTTC. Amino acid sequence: CASSQVLAANYGYTF.

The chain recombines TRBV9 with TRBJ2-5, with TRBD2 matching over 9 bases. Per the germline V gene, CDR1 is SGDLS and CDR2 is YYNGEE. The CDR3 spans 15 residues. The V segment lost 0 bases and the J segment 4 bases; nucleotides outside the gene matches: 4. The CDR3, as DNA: TGTGCCAGCAGCGTAGGGCTAGCGGGGAGAGAGACCCAGTACTTC. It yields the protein CASSVGLAGRETQYF.

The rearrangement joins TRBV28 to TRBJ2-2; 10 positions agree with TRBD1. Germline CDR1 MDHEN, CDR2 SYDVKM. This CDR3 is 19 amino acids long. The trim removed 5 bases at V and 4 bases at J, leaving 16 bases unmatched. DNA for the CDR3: TGTGCCAGCAGTCCCAGTCCCGGGACAGGGGACGGGAGCACCGGGGAGCTGTTTTTT. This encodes CASSPSPGTGDGSTGELFF.

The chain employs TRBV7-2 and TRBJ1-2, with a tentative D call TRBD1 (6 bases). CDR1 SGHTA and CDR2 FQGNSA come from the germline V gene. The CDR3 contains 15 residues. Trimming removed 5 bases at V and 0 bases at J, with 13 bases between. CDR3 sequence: CASSPRQETNYGYTF. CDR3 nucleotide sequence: TGTGCCAGCAGCCCCCGACAGGAAACTAACTATGGCTACACCTTC.

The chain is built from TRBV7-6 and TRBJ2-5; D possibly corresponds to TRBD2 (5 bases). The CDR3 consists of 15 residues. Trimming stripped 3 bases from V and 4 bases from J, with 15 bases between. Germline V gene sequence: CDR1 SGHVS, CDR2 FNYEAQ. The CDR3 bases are TGTGCCAGCAGCTTTTTGCGGCCCCGGGGAGAGACCCAGTACTTC. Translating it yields CASSFLRPRGETQYF.

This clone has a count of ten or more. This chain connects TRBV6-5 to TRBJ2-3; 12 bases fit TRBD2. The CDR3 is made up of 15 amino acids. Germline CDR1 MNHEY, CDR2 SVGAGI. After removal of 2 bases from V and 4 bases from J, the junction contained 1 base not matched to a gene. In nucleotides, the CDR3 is TGTGCCAGCAGTTACACTAGCGGGGGGCCAGATACGCAGTATTTT. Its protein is CASSYTSGGPDTQYF.

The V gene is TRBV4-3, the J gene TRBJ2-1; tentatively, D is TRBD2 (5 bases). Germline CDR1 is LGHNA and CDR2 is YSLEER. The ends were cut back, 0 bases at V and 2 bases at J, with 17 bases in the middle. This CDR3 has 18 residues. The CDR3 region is CASSQDLSVGGPYNEQFF. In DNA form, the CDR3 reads TGCGCCAGCAGCCAAGATTTATCGGTCGGCGGGCCCTACAATGAGCAGTTCTTC.

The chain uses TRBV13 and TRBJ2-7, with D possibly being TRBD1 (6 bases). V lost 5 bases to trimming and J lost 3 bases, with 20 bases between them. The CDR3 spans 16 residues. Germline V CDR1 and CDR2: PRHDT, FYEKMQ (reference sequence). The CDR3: CASSLLSIGGDYEQYF. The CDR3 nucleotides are TGTGCCAGCAGCCTCCTCAGTATAGGGGGAGACTACGAGCAGTACTTC.

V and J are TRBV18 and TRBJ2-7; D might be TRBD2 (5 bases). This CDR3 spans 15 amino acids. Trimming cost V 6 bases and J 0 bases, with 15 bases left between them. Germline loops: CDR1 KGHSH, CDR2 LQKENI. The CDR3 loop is CASSLAGQSSYEQYF. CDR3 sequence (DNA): TGTGCCAGCTCGCTCGCGGGCCAGAGCTCCTACGAGCAGTACTTC.

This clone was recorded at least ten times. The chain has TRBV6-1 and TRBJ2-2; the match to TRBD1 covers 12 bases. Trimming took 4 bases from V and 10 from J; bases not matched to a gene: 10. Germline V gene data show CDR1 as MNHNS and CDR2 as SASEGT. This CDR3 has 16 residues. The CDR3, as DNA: TGTGCCAGCAGTGCATCAGATGGGACAGGGGGCGAGGAGCTGTTTTTT. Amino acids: CASSASDGTGGEELFF.

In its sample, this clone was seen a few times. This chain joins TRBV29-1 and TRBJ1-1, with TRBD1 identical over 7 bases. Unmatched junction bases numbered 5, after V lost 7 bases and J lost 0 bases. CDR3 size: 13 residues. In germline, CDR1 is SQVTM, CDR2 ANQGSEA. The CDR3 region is CSGTGVLNTEAFF. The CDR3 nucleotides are TGCAGCGGCACAGGGGTTCTGAACACTGAAGCTTTCTTT.

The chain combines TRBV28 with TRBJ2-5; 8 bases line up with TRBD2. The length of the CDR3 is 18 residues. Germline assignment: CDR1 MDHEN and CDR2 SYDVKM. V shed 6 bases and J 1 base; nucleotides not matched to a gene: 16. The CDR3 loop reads CASSLGLKRGSLQETQYF. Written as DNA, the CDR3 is TGTGCCAGCAGCTTAGGGCTCAAGCGGGGGAGCCTCCAAGAGACCCAGTACTTC.

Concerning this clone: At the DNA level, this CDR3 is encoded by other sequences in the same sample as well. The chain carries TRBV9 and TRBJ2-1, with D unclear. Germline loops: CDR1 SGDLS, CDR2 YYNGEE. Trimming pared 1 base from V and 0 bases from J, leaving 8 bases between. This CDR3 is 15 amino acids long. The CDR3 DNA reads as TGTGCCAGCAGCGTATCAGAGGCCTCCTACAATGAGCAGTTCTTC. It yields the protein CASSVSEASYNEQFF.

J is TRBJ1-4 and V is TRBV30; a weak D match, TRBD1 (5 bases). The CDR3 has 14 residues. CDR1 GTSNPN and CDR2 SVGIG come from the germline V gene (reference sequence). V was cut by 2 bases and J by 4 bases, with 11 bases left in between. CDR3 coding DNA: TGTGCCTGGAGTTCGAGACAGTTTAATGAAAAACTGTTTTTT. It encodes CAWSSRQFNEKLFF.

CDR3 nucleotide sequence: TGTGCCTGCCGGACAGGGGGCAGGGATACGCAGTATTTT. Protein: CACRTGGRDTQYF. This chain joins TRBV30 and TRBJ2-3; 11 bases line up with TRBD1. Germline assignment: CDR1 GTSNPN and CDR2 SVGIG (reference sequence). With 6 bases clipped from V and 6 bases from J, the junction kept 5 bases outside the gene matches. This CDR3 is built from 13 residues.

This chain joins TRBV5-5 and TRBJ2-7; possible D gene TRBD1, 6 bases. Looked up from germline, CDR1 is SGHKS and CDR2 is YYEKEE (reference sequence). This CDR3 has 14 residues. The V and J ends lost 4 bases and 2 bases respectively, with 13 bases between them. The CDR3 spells CASSTPGQAYEQYF. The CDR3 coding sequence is TGTGCCAGCAGCACGCCGGGACAAGCCTACGAGCAGTACTTC.

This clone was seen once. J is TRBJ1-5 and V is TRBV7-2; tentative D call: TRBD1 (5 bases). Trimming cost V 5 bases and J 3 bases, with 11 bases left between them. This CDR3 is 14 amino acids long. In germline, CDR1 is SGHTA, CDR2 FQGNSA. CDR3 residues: CASSMDIFNQPQHF. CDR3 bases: TGTGCCAGCAGCATGGACATCTTCAATCAGCCCCAGCATTTT.

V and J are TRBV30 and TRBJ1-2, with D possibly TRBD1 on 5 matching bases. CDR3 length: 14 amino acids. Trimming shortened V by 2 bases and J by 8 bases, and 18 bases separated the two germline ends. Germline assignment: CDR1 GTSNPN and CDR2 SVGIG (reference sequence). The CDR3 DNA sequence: TGTGCCTGGAGTCGCCGCCCGGGCTCAGGGGGCTACACCTTC. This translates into CAWSRRPGSGGYTF. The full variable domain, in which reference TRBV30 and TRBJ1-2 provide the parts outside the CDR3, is SQTIHQWPATLVQPVGSPLSLECTVEGTSNPNLYWYRQAAGRGLQLLFYSVGIGQISSEVPQNLSASRPQDRQFILSSKKLLLSDSGFYLCAWSRRPGSGGYTFGSGTRLTVV.

DNA of the CDR3: TGCAGCGTTGGTCAGGGCGATTCCTACGAGCAGTACTTC. The encoded protein is CSVGQGDSYEQYF. The rearrangement uses TRBV29-1 and TRBJ2-7; D might be TRBD1 (5 bases). The CDR3 length is 13 residues. Germline loops: CDR1 SQVTM, CDR2 ANQGSEA. V was shortened by 4 bases and J by 1 base, with 11 bases between the two germline ends.

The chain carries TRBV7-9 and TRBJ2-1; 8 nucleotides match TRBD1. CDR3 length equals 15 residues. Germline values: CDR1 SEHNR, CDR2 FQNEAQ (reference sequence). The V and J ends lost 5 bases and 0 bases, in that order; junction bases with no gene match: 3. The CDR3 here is CASSPDRVSYNEQFF. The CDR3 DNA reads TGTGCCAGCAGCCCGGACAGGGTCTCCTACAATGAGCAGTTCTTC.

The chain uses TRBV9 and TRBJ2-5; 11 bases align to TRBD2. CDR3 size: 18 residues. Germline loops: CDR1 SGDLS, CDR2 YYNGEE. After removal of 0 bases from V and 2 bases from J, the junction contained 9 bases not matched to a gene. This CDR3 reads CASSVGVGTSGAQETQYF. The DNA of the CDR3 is TGTGCCAGCAGCGTAGGAGTAGGGACTAGCGGTGCTCAAGAGACCCAGTACTTC. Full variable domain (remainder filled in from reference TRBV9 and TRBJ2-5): DSGVTQTPKHLITATGQRVTLRCSPRSGDLSVYWYQQSLDQGLQFLIQYYNGEERAKGNILERFSAQQFPDLHSELNLSSLELGDSALYFCASSVGVGTSGAQETQYFGPGTRLLVL.